Listed below are T cell receptor beta chains from one sample, sequenced in a study of early T cells in non-severe SARS-CoV-2 infection. TCRdb redid the calling of the 5' RACE reads with MiXCR, one entry per CDR3 protein. The sample carries approximately 64,000 distinct CDR3 sequences, roughly 18% recorded once. The sequencing here drew on whole blood, taken at baseline. These receptors were collected from an adult who was a healthcare worker with PCR-confirmed SARS-CoV-2 infection or an uninfected control (not recorded which). The CDR3 runs from the conserved cysteine through the conserved F or W. A D gene is named only where the DNA matches it firmly. Rows give clone size only sometimes, using once, few, many, or a class for an expanded clone.

>TRBJ2-2|NA|TRBV7-2|few
TGTGCCAGCAGCTTAGATCCCACCGGGGAGCTGTTTTTT
CASSLDPTGELFF
>TRBJ2-2|NA|TRBV7-2|few
TGTGCCAGCAGCAAACAGGGTCACACCGGGGAGCTGTTTTTT
CASSKQGHTGELFF
>TRBJ2-1|NA|TRBV6-5|few
TGTGCCAGCAGTTACGGGGCTGCGGGGTTAGCCAATGAGCAGTTCTTC
CASSYGAAGLANEQFF
>TRBJ2-3|NA|TRBV10-1|NA
TGCGCCAGCAGTGAGGGACCGCGGGGCACAGATACGCAGTATTTT
CASSEGPRGTDTQYF
>TRBJ2-1|TRBD1|TRBV24-1|NA
TGTGCCACCAGTGATGCCGGACAGGTCCCCACCTTC
CATSDAGQVPTF
>TRBJ2-7|TRBD2|TRBV20-1|NA
TGCAGTGCTAGAGGAGGGAGGGACTACGAGCAGTACTTC
CSARGGRDYEQYF
>TRBJ1-2|NA|TRBV29-1|many
TGCAGCGCCAGCAGGGGCGGCGGCTACACCTTC
CSASRGGGYTF
>TRBJ1-3|NA|TRBV3-1|few
TGTGCCAGCAGCCGTGCGGGCGGTGGAAACACCATATATTTT
CASSRAGGGNTIYF
>TRBJ2-6|NA|TRBV18|few
TGTGCCAGCTCACGAGGAGCAGGCTCTGGGGCCAACGTCCTGACTTTC
CASSRGAGSGANVLTF
>TRBJ2-1|NA|TRBV11-2|few
TGTGCCAGCAGCTTTTTTCGAGGGGGATCCTACAATGAGCAGTTCTTC
CASSFFRGGSYNEQFF
>TRBJ2-3|NA|TRBV29-1|NA
TGCAGCGTTGGGGTAGCCGCAGATACGCAGTATTTT
CSVGVAADTQYF
>TRBJ1-1|TRBD1|TRBV5-4|few
TGTGCCAGCAGCTTGGACAGGGGCGGGGAAGCTTTCTTT
CASSLDRGGEAFF
>TRBJ1-2|TRBD1|TRBV7-2|NA
TGTGCCAGCAGCTCCCGCCGGGACAGGGAGAACTATGGCTACACCTTC
CASSSRRDRENYGYTF
>TRBJ2-3|NA|TRBV6-6|few
TGTGCCAGCAGTTATACACAGGGAGGGACAGATACGCAGTATTTT
CASSYTQGGTDTQYF
>TRBJ1-5|NA|TRBV21-1|few
TGTGCCAGCAGCAAAGGAGGGACAGAGCATAGCAATCAGCCCCAGCATTTT
CASSKGGTEHSNQPQHF
>TRBJ1-1|NA|TRBV6-6|many
TGTGCCAGCAGTTACCAGAGACCGAACACTGAAGCTTTCTTT
CASSYQRPNTEAFF
>TRBJ1-5|NA|TRBV12-3/TRBV12-4|many
TGTGCCAGCAGTTTTCGGGATCAGCCCCAGCATTTT
CASSFRDQPQHF